Listed below are T cell receptor beta chains from one sample, sequenced in a study of blood T cell repertoires in COVID-19. This table comes from immunoSEQ multiplex PCR, and its TCRdb copy is limited to in-frame clones, with some not included. This table has roughly 430,000 clones, approximately 91% appearing once. The sequenced material came from PBMCs or T cells enriched from blood (not recorded which). All receptors derive from a woman aged 40 to 49 with acute COVID-19. Both conserved end residues are part of each CDR3. A D gene is named only where the DNA matches it firmly. The size of a clone is reported for some rows only, either as once, few or many, or as a class for expanded clones.

clone size: once; D gene: NA; V gene: TRBV24-1; J gene: TRBJ1-2; CDR3 protein: CATSTGAYGYTF; CDR3 DNA: TGTGCCACCAGTACAGGTGCCTATGGCTACACCTTC
clone size: once; D gene: TRBD1; V gene: TRBV7-7; J gene: TRBJ1-3; CDR3 protein: CASTEIWTGGVSGNTIYF; CDR3 DNA: TGTGCCAGCACCGAAATCTGGACAGGGGGGGTCTCTGGAAACACCATATATTTT
clone size: NA; D gene: NA; V gene: TRBV5-1; J gene: TRBJ1-4; CDR3 protein: CASSPSKGGGEKLFF; CDR3 DNA: TGCGCCAGCAGCCCCTCGAAGGGCGGGGGCGAAAAACTGTTTTTT
clone size: NA; D gene: NA; V gene: TRBV29-1; J gene: TRBJ2-1; CDR3 protein: CSVERSTTGGEQFF; CDR3 DNA: TGCAGCGTTGAACGATCTACCACCGGTGGTGAGCAGTTCTTC
clone size: NA; D gene: NA; V gene: TRBV7-6; J gene: TRBJ2-5; CDR3 protein: CASSLGGRGETQYF; CDR3 DNA: TGTGCCAGCAGCCTAGGGGGGCGCGGAGAGACCCAGTACTTC
clone size: NA; D gene: TRBD1; V gene: TRBV11-2; J gene: TRBJ2-7; CDR3 protein: CASSADRGPYEQYF; CDR3 DNA: TGTGCCAGCAGCGCGGACAGGGGGCCCTACGAGCAGTACTTC
clone size: NA; D gene: NA; V gene: TRBV6-5; J gene: TRBJ2-2; CDR3 protein: CASTQVGGPGELFF; CDR3 DNA: TGTGCCAGCACCCAAGTCGGGGGTCCCGGGGAGCTGTTTTTT
clone size: NA; D gene: NA; V gene: TRBV11-3; J gene: TRBJ1-1; CDR3 protein: CASSSSGDTEAFF; CDR3 DNA: TGTGCCAGCAGCTCCTCAGGGGACACTGAAGCTTTCTTT
clone size: NA; D gene: NA; V gene: TRBV19; J gene: TRBJ1-3; CDR3 protein: CASKRDTGNTIYF; CDR3 DNA: TGTGCCAGTAAGAGGGATACTGGAAACACCATATATTTT
clone size: NA; D gene: NA; V gene: TRBV6-5; J gene: TRBJ1-2; CDR3 protein: CASRPTIGEGYGYTF; CDR3 DNA: TGTGCCAGCAGACCTACCATAGGGGAGGGCTATGGCTACACCTTC
clone size: NA; D gene: NA; V gene: TRBV4-1; J gene: TRBJ2-7; CDR3 protein: CASSQDIGGSYEQYF; CDR3 DNA: TGCGCCAGCAGCCAAGATATCGGGGGTAGCTACGAGCAGTACTTC
clone size: NA; D gene: NA; V gene: TRBV30; J gene: TRBJ1-1; CDR3 protein: CAWSAYRAAAFF; CDR3 DNA: TGTGCCTGGAGTGCTTACAGGGCGGCGGCTTTCTTT
clone size: once; D gene: NA; V gene: TRBV5-1; J gene: TRBJ2-1; CDR3 protein: CASSYNSYNEQFF; CDR3 DNA: TGCGCCAGCAGTTACAACTCCTACAATGAGCAGTTCTTC
clone size: NA; D gene: NA; V gene: TRBV5-1; J gene: TRBJ1-1; CDR3 protein: CASSLDPSGGSEAFF; CDR3 DNA: TGCGCCAGCAGCTTGGACCCGTCGGGAGGATCTGAAGCTTTCTTT
clone size: once; D gene: NA; V gene: TRBV7-2; J gene: TRBJ2-7; CDR3 protein: CASSARQVAEQYF; CDR3 DNA: TGTGCCAGCAGCGCAAGACAGGTCGCTGAGCAGTACTTC
clone size: NA; D gene: NA; V gene: TRBV2; J gene: TRBJ2-7; CDR3 protein: CASSERGGGQVGEQYF; CDR3 DNA: TGTGCCAGCAGTGAACGAGGGGGGGGACAGGTCGGTGAGCAGTACTTC
clone size: NA; D gene: TRBD1; V gene: TRBV29-1; J gene: TRBJ2-3; CDR3 protein: CSITGTATDTQYF; CDR3 DNA: TGCAGCATTACCGGGACAGCTACAGATACGCAGTATTTT
clone size: NA; D gene: TRBD1; V gene: TRBV27; J gene: TRBJ2-7; CDR3 protein: CASSTEGARYEQYF; CDR3 DNA: TGTGCCAGCAGTACCGAGGGGGCGCGGTACGAGCAGTACTTC
clone size: NA; D gene: TRBD1; V gene: TRBV29-1; J gene: TRBJ2-7; CDR3 protein: CSVRTGGTYEQYF; CDR3 DNA: TGCAGCGTACGTACAGGGGGGACCTACGAGCAGTACTTC
clone size: NA; D gene: NA; V gene: TRBV10-3; J gene: TRBJ2-3; CDR3 protein: CAMGLADTQYF; CDR3 DNA: TGTGCCATGGGCCTTGCAGATACGCAGTATTTT
clone size: NA; D gene: NA; V gene: TRBV29-1; J gene: TRBJ1-1; CDR3 protein: CSVVSVANTEAFF; CDR3 DNA: TGCAGCGTTGTGAGCGTCGCGAACACTGAAGCTTTCTTT
clone size: NA; D gene: TRBD1; V gene: TRBV7-9; J gene: TRBJ1-4; CDR3 protein: CASSLRGGGDEKLFF; CDR3 DNA: TGTGCCAGCAGCTTGAGAGGGGGCGGCGATGAAAAACTGTTTTTT
clone size: NA; D gene: TRBD2; V gene: TRBV11-2; J gene: TRBJ2-1; CDR3 protein: CASSFSSGGLDEQFF; CDR3 DNA: TGTGCCAGCAGTTTCAGTAGCGGGGGCTTAGATGAGCAGTTCTTC
clone size: NA; D gene: NA; V gene: TRBV20-1; J gene: TRBJ2-5; CDR3 protein: CSASGGETQYF; CDR3 DNA: TGCAGTGCTAGCGGTGGTGAGACCCAGTACTTC
clone size: few; D gene: TRBD1; V gene: TRBV3-1/TRBV3-2; J gene: TRBJ1-2; CDR3 protein: CASSPGGLGFGYGYTF; CDR3 DNA: TGTGCCAGCAGCCCAGGGGGATTAGGTTTTGGTTATGGCTACACCTTC
clone size: NA; D gene: NA; V gene: TRBV2; J gene: TRBJ2-7; CDR3 protein: CATSRLDRASYEQYF; CDR3 DNA: TGTGCCACCTCGCGGTTAGACCGCGCCTCCTACGAGCAGTACTTC
clone size: NA; D gene: NA; V gene: TRBV3-1/TRBV3-2; J gene: TRBJ1-2; CDR3 protein: CASSQDRGLYGYTF; CDR3 DNA: TGTGCCAGCAGCCAAGATCGCGGTCTCTATGGCTACACCTTC
clone size: NA; D gene: NA; V gene: TRBV7-8; J gene: TRBJ2-2; CDR3 protein: CASSLGRGPNTGELFF; CDR3 DNA: TGTGCCAGCAGCTTAGGGCGGGGCCCGAACACCGGGGAGCTGTTTTTT
clone size: NA; D gene: TRBD2; V gene: TRBV5-4; J gene: TRBJ2-7; CDR3 protein: CASSKSGGAWEQYF; CDR3 DNA: TGTGCCAGCAGCAAGAGCGGGGGGGCCTGGGAGCAGTACTTC
clone size: NA; D gene: TRBD1; V gene: TRBV11-2; J gene: TRBJ1-2; CDR3 protein: CASSLEDRGNYGYTF; CDR3 DNA: TGTGCCAGCAGCTTAGAGGACAGGGGAAACTATGGCTACACCTTC
clone size: NA; D gene: NA; V gene: TRBV18; J gene: TRBJ1-1; CDR3 protein: CASSRPDTEAFF; CDR3 DNA: TGTGCCAGCTCACGGCCAGACACTGAAGCTTTCTTT
clone size: NA; D gene: TRBD1; V gene: TRBV5-6; J gene: TRBJ1-5; CDR3 protein: CASSLRTGGDQPQHF; CDR3 DNA: TGTGCCAGCAGCTTAAGGACAGGGGGGGATCAGCCCCAGCATTTT
clone size: NA; D gene: NA; V gene: TRBV4-2; J gene: TRBJ2-3; CDR3 protein: CASSQDLQASTDTQYF; CDR3 DNA: TGTGCCAGCAGCCAAGATCTCCAGGCAAGCACAGATACGCAGTATTTT
clone size: NA; D gene: NA; V gene: TRBV9; J gene: TRBJ2-3; CDR3 protein: CASSVTSAGDTQYF; CDR3 DNA: TGTGCCAGCAGCGTAACCTCTGCCGGAGATACGCAGTATTTT
clone size: NA; D gene: TRBD1; V gene: TRBV9; J gene: TRBJ1-1; CDR3 protein: CASSANRGKNTEAFF; CDR3 DNA: TGTGCCAGCAGCGCAAACAGGGGGAAGAACACTGAAGCTTTCTTT
clone size: NA; D gene: NA; V gene: TRBV30; J gene: TRBJ2-7; CDR3 protein: CAWSTNPGGEQYF; CDR3 DNA: TGTGCCTGGAGCACAAACCCAGGAGGAGAGCAGTACTTC
clone size: NA; D gene: TRBD1; V gene: TRBV19; J gene: TRBJ1-1; CDR3 protein: CASSTPGQGANTEAFF; CDR3 DNA: TGTGCCAGTAGTACGCCAGGACAGGGGGCGAACACTGAAGCTTTCTTT
clone size: NA; D gene: TRBD2; V gene: TRBV6-1; J gene: TRBJ2-2; CDR3 protein: CASSDTLRTSGGAGELFF; CDR3 DNA: TGTGCCAGCAGTGATACCCTCCGGACTAGCGGGGGGGCCGGGGAGCTGTTTTTT
clone size: NA; D gene: NA; V gene: TRBV10-3; J gene: TRBJ2-1; CDR3 protein: CAISDVSDEQFF; CDR3 DNA: TGTGCCATCAGTGACGTGTCGGATGAGCAGTTCTTC
clone size: NA; D gene: TRBD2; V gene: TRBV24-1; J gene: TRBJ2-3; CDR3 protein: CATSDLQPGGDTQYF; CDR3 DNA: TGTGCCACCAGTGATTTGCAACCGGGGGGAGATACGCAGTATTTT
clone size: NA; D gene: TRBD2; V gene: TRBV4-2; J gene: TRBJ2-5; CDR3 protein: CASSQVLAGYEQETQYF; CDR3 DNA: TGTGCCAGCAGCCAAGTACTAGCGGGGTATGAGCAAGAGACCCAGTACTTC
clone size: once; D gene: TRBD2; V gene: TRBV18; J gene: TRBJ2-3; CDR3 protein: CASSPVRSGGAGDTQYF; CDR3 DNA: TGTGCCAGCTCACCGGTCCGGAGCGGGGGGGCCGGAGATACGCAGTATTTT
clone size: NA; D gene: TRBD2; V gene: TRBV9; J gene: TRBJ2-5; CDR3 protein: CASSPRRGGGALETQYF; CDR3 DNA: TGTGCCAGCAGCCCGCGACGGGGCGGGGGGGCCTTGGAGACCCAGTACTTC
clone size: NA; D gene: NA; V gene: TRBV5-4; J gene: TRBJ1-2; CDR3 protein: CASSLPRRGSNYGYTF; CDR3 DNA: TGTGCCAGCAGCTTGCCCAGGCGGGGGTCTAACTATGGCTACACCTTC